This T cell receptor beta chain was documented in a study of response to subunit inactivated influenza vaccine. This CDR3 spans 14 amino acids. Germline assignment: CDR1 GTSNPN and CDR2 SVGIG (reference sequence). With V trimmed by 4 bases and J by 5 bases, 5 bases remained unmatched. Notes on the study in general: The authors proposed limited new T cell recruitment per seasonal influenza vaccination.

As for this clonotype: Antigen: not known.

TCRdb reprocessed the RT-PCR reads with MiXCR, giving one entry per CDR3 protein. There are around 190,000 distinct CDR3 sequences in the sample; around an eighth occur only once, and about 28% lies in the top ten. The specimen was CD8+ T cells sorted from PBMCs, collected approximately 5 days after vaccination. The chain joins TRBV30 to TRBJ2-3; TRBD2 matches at 11 bases. The receptor was isolated from a man aged 45 to 65 who received an inactivated influenza vaccine. DNA for the CDR3: TGTGCCTGGAATAGCGGGGGGGCGGGAGATACGCAGTATTTT. This translates into CAWNSGGAGDTQYF.